These T cell receptor beta chains were read from a single sample in a study of blood T cell repertoires in COVID-19. Only in-frame clones appear in the TCRdb table, and some are missing; sequencing was by immunoSEQ multiplex PCR. The sample contains roughly 200,000 clones, 85% to 90% of which appear only once. Sequencing was carried out using peripheral blood. These receptors all come from a man aged 45 to 65 with acute or convalescent COVID-19. Both conserved end residues are part of each CDR3. The D gene is left open where the match is weak.

TRBJ2-1,-,TRBV30,TGTGCCTGGAATCAGGACAGACTCTACAATGAGCAGTTCTTC,CAWNQDRLYNEQFF
TRBJ2-3,TRBD2,TRBV27,TGTGCCAGCAGCTCACTAGCGGGAGGGCCCCCAGATACGCAGTATTTT,CASSSLAGGPPDTQYF
TRBJ2-7,TRBD1,TRBV6-5,TGTGCCAGCAGGGCAGCCGACAGGGTATACGAGCAGTACTTC,CASRAADRVYEQYF
TRBJ1-2,-,TRBV2,TGTGCCAGCAGTGAAAGTTGGCAGGGCTATGGCTACACCTTC,CASSESWQGYGYTF
TRBJ2-5,-,TRBV21-1,TGTGCCAGCAGCAAAGGCGGGGAAAACCAAGAGACCCAGTACTTC,CASSKGGENQETQYF
TRBJ1-2,-,TRBV3-1/TRBV3-2,TGTGCCAGCAGCCAGGGGGGGCTCGACTATGGCTACACCTTC,CASSQGGLDYGYTF
TRBJ1-5,TRBD1,TRBV27,TGTGCCAGCAGCTGGACAGGGGGCGGTCAGCCCCAGCATTTT,CASSWTGGGQPQHF
TRBJ2-3,TRBD2,TRBV10-1,TGCGCCAGCACGGCGGGAGGTTCAGATACGCAGTATTTT,CASTAGGSDTQYF
TRBJ2-2,TRBD1,TRBV6-5,TGTGCCAGCATAACCGGGACAGCGAACACCGGGGAGCTGTTTTTT,CASITGTANTGELFF
TRBJ2-3,TRBD2,TRBV4-2,TGTGCCAGCAGCCAAGATTCTCCTAGCGGGAAGGATACGCAGTATTTT,CASSQDSPSGKDTQYF
TRBJ2-5,-,TRBV6-1,TGTGCCAGCAGTGAACGGGAGACCCAGTACTTC,CASSERETQYF
TRBJ2-3,TRBD1,TRBV28,TGTGCCAGCAGCCAGGGACAGTTCACAGATACGCAGTATTTT,CASSQGQFTDTQYF
TRBJ2-2,TRBD2,TRBV7-2,TGTGCCAGCAGCACCGGACTAGCGGGAGGGGCGAACACCGGGGAGCTGTTTTTT,CASSTGLAGGANTGELFF
TRBJ1-4,-,TRBV9,TGTGCCAGCAGCCCCCAGCGAGCAACTAATGAAAAACTGTTTTTT,CASSPQRATNEKLFF
TRBJ2-1,TRBD2,TRBV5-1,TGCGCCAGCAGCTTGGGACTAGCGGATTACAATGAGCAGTTCTTC,CASSLGLADYNEQFF
TRBJ1-4,-,TRBV24-1,TGTGCCACCAGTGACCCTGCGACAGGCCCAACTAATGAAAAACTGTTTTTT,CATSDPATGPTNEKLFF